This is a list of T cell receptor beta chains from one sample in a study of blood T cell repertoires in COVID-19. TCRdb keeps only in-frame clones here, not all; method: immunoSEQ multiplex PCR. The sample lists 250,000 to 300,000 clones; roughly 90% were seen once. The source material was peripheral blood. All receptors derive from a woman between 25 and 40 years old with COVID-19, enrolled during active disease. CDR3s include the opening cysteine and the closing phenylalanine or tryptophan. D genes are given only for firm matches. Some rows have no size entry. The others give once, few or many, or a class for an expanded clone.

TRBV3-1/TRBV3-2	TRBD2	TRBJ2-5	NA	CASSPFSGGKETQYF	TGTGCCAGCAGCCCGTTTAGCGGGGGGAAAGAGACCCAGTACTTC
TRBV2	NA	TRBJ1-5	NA	CASSASRQPQHF	TGTGCCAGCAGTGCTAGCCGTCAGCCCCAGCATTTT
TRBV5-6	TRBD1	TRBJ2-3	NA	CASSTGTGIDTQYF	TGTGCCAGCAGTACCGGGACAGGGATAGATACGCAGTATTTT
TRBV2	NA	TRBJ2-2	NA	CASSEVWLAPGELFF	TGTGCCAGCAGTGAAGTGTGGCTAGCGCCCGGGGAGCTGTTTTTT
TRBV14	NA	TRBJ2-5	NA	CASSQDGNRVVETQYF	TGTGCCAGCAGCCAAGATGGAAACAGGGTAGTAGAGACCCAGTACTTC
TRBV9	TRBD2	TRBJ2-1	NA	CASSVALAGGLNEQFF	TGTGCCAGCAGCGTAGCCCTAGCGGGGGGGTTGAACGAGCAGTTCTTC
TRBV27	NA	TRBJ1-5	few	CASSLKGLNGQPQHF	TGTGCCAGCAGTTTAAAGGGGCTGAATGGTCAGCCCCAGCATTTT
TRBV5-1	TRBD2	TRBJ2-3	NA	CASSLSSGGVDTQYF	TGCGCCAGCAGCTTGAGCAGCGGGGGGGTAGATACGCAGTATTTT
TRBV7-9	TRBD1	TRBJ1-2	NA	CASVDYTGATYGYTF	TGTGCCAGCGTTGACTACACAGGGGCTACCTATGGCTACACCTTC
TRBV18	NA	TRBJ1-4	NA	CASSPRTVNEKLFF	TGTGCCAGCTCACCCCGGACAGTTAATGAAAAACTGTTTTTT
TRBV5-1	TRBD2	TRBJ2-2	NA	CASSLGTRMDGELFF	TGCGCCAGCAGCTTGGGGACTAGAATGGACGGGGAGCTGTTTTTT
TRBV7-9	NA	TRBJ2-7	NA	CASSLVDSSYEQYF	TGTGCCAGCAGCTTAGTTGACAGTTCCTACGAGCAGTACTTC
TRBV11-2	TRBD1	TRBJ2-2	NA	CASSDPVFGTGRATGELFF	TGTGCCAGCAGCGACCCCGTCTTTGGGACAGGGAGAGCCACCGGGGAGCTGTTTTTT
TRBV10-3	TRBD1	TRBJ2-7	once	CAISESQGASEQYF	TGTGCCATCAGTGAAAGTCAGGGGGCAAGCGAGCAGTACTTC
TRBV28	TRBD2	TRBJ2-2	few	CAIGGVNTGELFF	TGTGCCATCGGGGGGGTTAACACCGGGGAGCTGTTTTTT
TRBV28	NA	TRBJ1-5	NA	CASSFEVSSHQPQHF	TGTGCCAGCAGTTTCGAGGTTTCTTCACATCAGCCCCAGCATTTT
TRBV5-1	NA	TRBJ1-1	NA	CASRDTGTEAFF	TGCGCCAGTAGAGACACAGGCACTGAAGCTTTCTTT
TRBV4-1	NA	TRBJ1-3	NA	CASSSLAGSGNTIYF	TGCGCCAGCAGCTCACTGGCGGGCAGTGGAAACACCATATATTTT
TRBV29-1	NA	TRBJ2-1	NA	CSVGTSIGYNEQFF	TGCAGCGTTGGAACTAGCATCGGCTATAATGAGCAGTTCTTC
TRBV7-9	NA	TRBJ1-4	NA	CASSPTGTGKLFF	TGTGCCAGCAGCCCTACAGGGACGGGAAAACTGTTTTTT
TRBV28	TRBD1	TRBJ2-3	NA	CASPTGTGDTDTQYF	TGTGCCAGCCCAACCGGGACAGGGGACACAGATACGCAGTATTTT
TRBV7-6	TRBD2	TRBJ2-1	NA	CASSSQAASGGYGSYNEQFF	TGTGCCAGCAGCTCCCAGGCGGCTAGCGGGGGGTACGGCTCCTACAATGAGCAGTTCTTC
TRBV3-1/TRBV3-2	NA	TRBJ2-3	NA	CASSQGGYASTDTQYF	TGTGCCAGCAGCCAAGGAGGGTACGCTAGCACAGATACGCAGTATTTT
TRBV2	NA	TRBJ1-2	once	CASSGEPGYGYTF	TGTGCCAGCAGTGGGGAGCCGGGGTATGGCTACACCTTC
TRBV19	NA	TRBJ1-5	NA	CASSRNRAKPQHF	TGTGCCAGTAGTCGAAACAGGGCGAAGCCCCAGCATTTT
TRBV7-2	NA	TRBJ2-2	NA	CASTRSNTGELFF	TGTGCCAGCACTAGGAGTAACACCGGGGAGCTGTTTTTT
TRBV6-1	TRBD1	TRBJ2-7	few	CASSEDETGGYEQYF	TGTGCCAGCAGTGAAGACGAGACAGGGGGCTACGAGCAGTACTTC
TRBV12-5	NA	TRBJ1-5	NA	CASGLDSVRPQHF	TGTGCTAGTGGTTTGGATAGCGTAAGGCCCCAGCATTTT
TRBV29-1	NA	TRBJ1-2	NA	CSFPRDNTDGYTF	TGCAGCTTTCCCCGGGACAATACCGATGGCTACACCTTC
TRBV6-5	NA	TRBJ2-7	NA	CASSKGRGYEQYF	TGTGCCAGCAGCAAAGGTAGGGGCTACGAGCAGTACTTC
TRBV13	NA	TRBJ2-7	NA	CASSPTGLGSYEQYF	TGTGCCAGCAGCCCCACAGGGTTAGGCTCCTACGAGCAGTACTTC
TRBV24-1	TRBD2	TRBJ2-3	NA	CATSGTSGRTDTQYF	TGTGCCACCAGTGGGACTAGCGGACGCACAGATACGCAGTATTTT
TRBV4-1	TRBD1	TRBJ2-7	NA	CASSQDQALVGQGFYEQYF	TGCGCCAGCAGCCAAGATCAAGCACTAGTGGGACAGGGATTCTACGAGCAGTACTTC
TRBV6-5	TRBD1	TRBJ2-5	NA	CASGQGAWETQYF	TGTGCCAGCGGGCAGGGGGCTTGGGAGACCCAGTACTTC
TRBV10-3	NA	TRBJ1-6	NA	CAFYRRRAIQPLHF	TGTGCCTTTTACCGACGGAGGGCAATTCAACCCCTCCACTTT
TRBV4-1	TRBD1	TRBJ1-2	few	CASSPPQGGYGYTF	TGCGCCAGCAGCCCCCCTCAGGGGGGCTATGGCTACACCTTC
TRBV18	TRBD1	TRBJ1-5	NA	CASSPRTGRNQPQHF	TGTGCCAGCTCACCTAGGACAGGGAGGAATCAGCCCCAGCATTTT
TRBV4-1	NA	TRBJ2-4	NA	CASSQERASAENIQYF	TGCGCCAGCAGCCAAGAAAGGGCTAGCGCTGAAAACATTCAGTACTTC